This T cell receptor beta chain was sequenced in a study of blood T cell repertoires in COVID-19. At the level of the study: Researchers got acute and convalescent COVID-19 samples from the United States, Italy and Spain.

The protocol was immunoSEQ multiplex PCR, while the TCRdb copy is restricted to in-frame clones and leaves out a portion. Among about 240,000 clones listed, 87% were seen once. Germline CDR1 is MDHEN and CDR2 is SYDVKM. The CDR3 loop spans 13 amino acids. Trimming shortened V by 8 bases and J by 4 bases, and 15 bases separated the two germline ends. V is TRBV28 and J is TRBJ2-7; D uncertain. The sample consisted of peripheral blood. This TCR came from a man aged 55 to 70 who had recovered from COVID-19. CDR3: CASSPSGWYEQYF. The DNA for the CDR3 is TGTGCCAGCTCCCCCTCGGGTTGGTACGAGCAGTACTTC.